This T cell receptor (beta chain) was retrieved from a study of shared clonotypes between healthy human individuals. The study's findings and limits: The authors expected sequencing depth to affect clonotype sharing among donors.

Trimming cost V 1 base and J 0 bases, with 7 bases left between them. The CDR3 runs 15 residues. CDR1 and CDR2 from the germline V gene are SGHTA and FQGTGA. Notes on this clone: As yet, its antigen is unknown.

The protocol was immunoSEQ multiplex PCR, while the TCRdb copy is restricted to in-frame clones and leaves out a portion. There are approximately 480,000 clones in the sample; 75% to 80% occur only once, and approximately 12% lies in the top ten. Input material: PBMCs. This receptor was identified in a woman in her thirties or forties in good health. Some clones in this sample may be carry-over from other donors' samples. V and J are TRBV7-3 and TRBJ2-1; D possibly corresponds to TRBD2 (5 bases). The CDR3 is CASSLMGASYNEQFF. CDR3 coding DNA: TGTGCCAGCAGCTTAATGGGAGCCTCCTACAATGAGCAGTTCTTC.